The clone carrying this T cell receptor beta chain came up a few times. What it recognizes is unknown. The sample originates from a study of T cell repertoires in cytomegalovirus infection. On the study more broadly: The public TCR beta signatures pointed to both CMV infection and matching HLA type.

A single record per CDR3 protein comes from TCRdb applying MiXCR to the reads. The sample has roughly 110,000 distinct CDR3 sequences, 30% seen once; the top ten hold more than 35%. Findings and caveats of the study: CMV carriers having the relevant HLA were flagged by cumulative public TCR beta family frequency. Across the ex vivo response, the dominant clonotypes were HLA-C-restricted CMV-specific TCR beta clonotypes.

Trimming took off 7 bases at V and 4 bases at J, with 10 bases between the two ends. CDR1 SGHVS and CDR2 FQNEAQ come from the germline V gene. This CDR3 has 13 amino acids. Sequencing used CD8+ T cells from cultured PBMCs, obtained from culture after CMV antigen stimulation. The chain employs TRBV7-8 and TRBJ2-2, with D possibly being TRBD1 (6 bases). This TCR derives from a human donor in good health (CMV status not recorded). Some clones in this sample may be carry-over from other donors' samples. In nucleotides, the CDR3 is TGTGCCAGCAACACAGGGAGCACCGGGGAGCTGTTTTTT. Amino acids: CASNTGSTGELFF. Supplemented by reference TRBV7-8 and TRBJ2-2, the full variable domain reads GAGVSQSPRYKVAKRGQDVALRCDPISGHVSLFWYQQALGQGPEFLTYFQNEAQLDKSGLPSDRFFAERPEGSVSTLKIQRTQQEDSAVYLCASNTGSTGELFFGEGSRLTVL.